This T cell receptor beta chain comes out of a study of CD8+ T cells in alopecia areata (dated by TCRdb to the late 2010s). Study-wide context: The treated patients took part in an open-label pilot trial in which moderate-to-severe alopecia areata was treated with oral tofacitinib at 5 to 10 mg twice daily. Patients received tofacitinib for 6 to 18 months and were then followed off drug for 6 months to check for delayed response and recurrence. For the treated patients, the SALT score, which quantifies what percentage of scalp surface area is affected, served as the measure of disease severity. In both human patients and the C3H/HeJ mouse model, the study applied high-throughput TCRbeta sequencing to look at T cell clonal expansion in alopecia areata. In humans, TCRbeta sequencing was performed on scalp tissue and on sorted CD4+ and CD8+ peripheral blood T cells from healthy controls and from patients with patchy or totalis/universalis alopecia areata. Biopsies were taken from tofacitinib-treated patients at baseline and at 4 and 24 weeks of treatment, and a later scalp biopsy was taken in several of the tofacitinib-treated patients. Scalp clonality was compared across normal scalp (n=4), patchy alopecia areata scalp (n=8), and alopecia totalis/universalis scalp (n=8). The RNA source kit depended on sample type: the PAXgene miRNA kit for fixed scalp, the miRNeasy kit for PBMCs, and the RNeasy kit for mouse skin. Amplification of TCRbeta CDR3 regions was done by immunoSEQ multiplex PCR using 35 Vbeta forward primers and 13 Jbeta reverse primers.

Taken from the germline V gene, the CDR1 and CDR2 loops are SGHRS and YFSETQ. The CDR3, cysteine through phenylalanine, is 16 amino acids long. Only the CDR3 portion is preserved as DNA: 48 bases, with reading frame beginning at the first base. V sheds 4 bases and J sheds 2 bases, leaving 17 bases between their ends. Summary of the overall study and its limitations: Scalp clonality and the number of expanded CD8+ clones among the top 100 scalp clones were significantly decreased by tofacitinib. Shared TCR sequences between patients were less evident than in mice, which may be partly attributable to HLA diversity in the patient population. Because the treated cohort was small and included a single nonresponder, larger studies are needed to assess links between baseline CD8+ expansion and response. Many expanded lesional clones persisted in scalp and blood during tofacitinib treatment, which may partly explain relapse after stopping treatment. Compared with normal scalp, lesional scalp had higher clonality and more expanded CD8+ clones, particularly in alopecia totalis/universalis, a pattern that suggests antigenic drive. Resident alphabeta T cells in normal human skin are also sequenced, complicating scalp TCR repertoire analysis, unlike mouse skin dominated by gammadelta T cells.

Per the publication, the treatment or condition label means: oral pan-JAK inhibitor, 5-10 mg twice daily. From alopecia areata patients, peripheral blood was collected along with lesional scalp punch biopsies. After PBMCs were isolated by density centrifugation and stained for CD3, CD4 and CD8, a FACSAria was used to sort CD4+ and CD8+ T cells. To prepare the library, the immunoSEQ multiplex PCR assay was applied. RNA was extracted from all samples and reverse transcribed into cDNA, which served as template for TCR sequencing. First-strand cDNA was synthesized with SuperScript III using a 2:1 mix of oligo-dT and random hexamers. Amplification bias was assessed with a synthetic immune receptor repertoire, and residual bias was removed computationally. The authors processed their data as follows. After raw reads were preprocessed to remove errors, the CDR3 was defined following IMGT conventions as running from the conserved cysteine to phenylalanine. Clonality was computed as 1 minus the Shannon entropy, with the entropy normalized by log2 of the number of productive unique TCRs. Scalp TCRbeta sequences were cross-referenced with sorted blood CD4 and CD8 repertoires so that the CD4 or CD8 identity of scalp clones could be inferred. Held by TCRdb, this immuneACCESS table contains in-frame sequences only and omits some clones. Under half of the omission traces to an unresolved V gene where checked; the cause of the rest is unknown. That table gives V, J and clone size, and the DNA gave D and trimming. Within this sample are more than 200,000 clones, with approximately 72% of them counted one time only. The ten largest account for over 1% of the sample.

Details on this clone: Its antigen is currently not known. Base qualities are not at hand, and no much larger clone is one base apart.

The chain links TRBV5-1 with TRBJ2-3; TRBD2 is a weak D gene call, 6 bases matching. Sequences were derived from CD4+ T cells sorted from blood, sampled at week 44, from a patient treated with tofacitinib. The clonotype was recovered from a human donor with alopecia areata. This receptor carries the CDR3 CASSTPLAANTDTQYF. The DNA sequence is TGCGCCAGCAGCACCCCACTAGCTGCGAACACAGATACGCAGTATTTT.